The rows below give T cell receptor beta chains drawn from one sample of a study of blood T cell repertoires in COVID-19. The data were produced by immunoSEQ multiplex PCR, yet TCRdb's version contains in-frame clones alone and is incomplete. The sample records more than 200,000 clones, around 87% being singletons. Sequencing input: PBMCs or T cells enriched from blood (not recorded which). The source is a man aged 25-45 years in a cohort exposed to, infected with or recovered from COVID-19 (not recorded which). Each CDR3 is given with its conserved first and last residue. Each record gives: D gene, clone size, V gene, J gene, CDR3 DNA, CDR3 protein. A D gene is named only where the DNA matches it firmly. For some rows the clone size is stated as once, few or many, or as a class when expanded; others skip it.

>TRBD1|-|TRBV27|TRBJ1-1
TGTGCCAGCAGTTTAATGGACAGGGGCACGTACACTGAAGCTTTCTTT
CASSLMDRGTYTEAFF
>TRBD1|-|TRBV13|TRBJ2-3
TGTGCCAGCAGCTTGATCTCGAGGGGACAGGGAAGAACAGATACGCAGTATTTT
CASSLISRGQGRTDTQYF
>TRBD1|-|TRBV5-5|TRBJ1-3
TGTGCCAGCAGCTCATATACAGGGGTCTCACCGTATTTT
CASSSYTGVSPYF
>TRBD1|-|TRBV6-5|TRBJ1-2
TGTGCCAGCAGTAGGCCGGGACAGTACTATGGCTACACCTTC
CASSRPGQYYGYTF
>TRBD1|few|TRBV19|TRBJ1-2
TGTGCCAGTAGTATTCACCGGGACAGGGCTTCTTACTATGGCTACACCTTC
CASSIHRDRASYYGYTF
>TRBD2|-|TRBV6-2/TRBV6-3|TRBJ2-5
TGTGCCAGCAGTTTGGGACTAGCGGGAGCCCAGTACTTC
CASSLGLAGAQYF
>-|-|TRBV4-2|TRBJ1-2
TGTGCCAGCAGCCGCAGGGGTGGGGAAAACTATGGCTACACCTTC
CASSRRGGENYGYTF
>-|once|TRBV5-5|TRBJ2-1
TGTGCCAGCAGCTTGGGGGCGGCAGGGGAGTTCTTC
CASSLGAAGEFF
>TRBD2|once|TRBV9|TRBJ2-5
TGTGCCAGCAGCGTTGGGTTAGCGGGATCAGGGGCGAGAGAGACCCAGTACTTC
CASSVGLAGSGARETQYF
>TRBD2|-|TRBV5-1|TRBJ2-7
TGCGCCAGCAGCAAGGATTCTAGCGGGAGGGCCGTACACGAGCAGTACTTC
CASSKDSSGRAVHEQYF
>TRBD2|-|TRBV19|TRBJ2-5
TGTGCCAGTAGTAGCCTCATGGGGACTAGCGGAGAGACCCAGTACTTC
CASSSLMGTSGETQYF
>-|-|TRBV5-5|TRBJ1-2
TGTGCCAGCAGCTTGGAACAGTTGTATGGCTACACCTTC
CASSLEQLYGYTF
>TRBD2|-|TRBV29-1|TRBJ2-3
TGCAGCACTGGGGCGGGAGGCCAGAATACGCAGTATTTT
CSTGAGGQNTQYF
>-|-|TRBV18|TRBJ1-5
TGTGCCAGCTCACCAAGCGCAGATAGCAATCAGCCCCAGCATTTT
CASSPSADSNQPQHF
>TRBD2|-|TRBV27|TRBJ2-3
TGTGCCAGCAGTCTCAGCGGGAGGGCGGGTACGCAGTATTTT
CASSLSGRAGTQYF
>TRBD2|-|TRBV28|TRBJ2-1
TGTGCCAGCACATTTTTAACTAGCGGCGACAATGAGCAGTTCTTC
CASTFLTSGDNEQFF
>TRBD2|-|TRBV2|TRBJ2-1
TGTGCCAGCAGGAGACAGACTAGCGGGAGGGAGAATGAGCAGTTCTTC
CASRRQTSGRENEQFF